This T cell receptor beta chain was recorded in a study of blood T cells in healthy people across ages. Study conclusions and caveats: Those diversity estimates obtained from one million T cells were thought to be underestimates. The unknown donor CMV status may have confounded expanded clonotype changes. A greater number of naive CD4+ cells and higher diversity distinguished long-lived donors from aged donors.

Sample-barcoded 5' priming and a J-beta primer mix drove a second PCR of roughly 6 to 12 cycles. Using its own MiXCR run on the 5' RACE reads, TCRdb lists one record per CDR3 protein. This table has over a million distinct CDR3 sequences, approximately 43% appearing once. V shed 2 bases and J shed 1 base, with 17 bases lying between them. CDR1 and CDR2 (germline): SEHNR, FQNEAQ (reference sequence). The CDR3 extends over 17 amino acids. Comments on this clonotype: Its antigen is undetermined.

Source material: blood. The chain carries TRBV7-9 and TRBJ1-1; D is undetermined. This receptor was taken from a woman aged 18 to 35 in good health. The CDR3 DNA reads TGTGCCAGCAGCTTAAATTCGGGCCATCTGAGGAACACTGAAGCTTTCTTT. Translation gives CASSLNSGHLRNTEAFF.